This T cell receptor beta chain was retrieved from a study of OX40 agonist ivuxolimab in advanced cancers. V was cut by 5 bases and J by 0 bases, with 13 bases left in between. The germline CDR1 and CDR2 sequences are SEHNR and FQNEAQ (reference sequence). The CDR3 spans 15 residues. The method was immunoSEQ multiplex PCR; TCRdb's version includes in-frame clones alone and lacks a portion of them. The sample contains more than 50,000 clones, just over 90% of which appear only once. This clone was seen only a few times. Sequencing was performed on CD4+ or CD8+ T cells sorted from blood, taken in a trial of the OX40 agonist ivuxolimab. This chain joins TRBV7-9 and TRBJ1-1; the D gene is possibly TRBD1 (5 bases). The source of this sequence is an adult with an advanced solid tumor such as melanoma, head and neck, liver or kidney cancer. CDR3 in amino acids: CASSPPGRVNTEAFF. The DNA of the CDR3 is TGTGCCAGCAGCCCCCCAGGGAGGGTGAACACTGAAGCTTTCTTT.